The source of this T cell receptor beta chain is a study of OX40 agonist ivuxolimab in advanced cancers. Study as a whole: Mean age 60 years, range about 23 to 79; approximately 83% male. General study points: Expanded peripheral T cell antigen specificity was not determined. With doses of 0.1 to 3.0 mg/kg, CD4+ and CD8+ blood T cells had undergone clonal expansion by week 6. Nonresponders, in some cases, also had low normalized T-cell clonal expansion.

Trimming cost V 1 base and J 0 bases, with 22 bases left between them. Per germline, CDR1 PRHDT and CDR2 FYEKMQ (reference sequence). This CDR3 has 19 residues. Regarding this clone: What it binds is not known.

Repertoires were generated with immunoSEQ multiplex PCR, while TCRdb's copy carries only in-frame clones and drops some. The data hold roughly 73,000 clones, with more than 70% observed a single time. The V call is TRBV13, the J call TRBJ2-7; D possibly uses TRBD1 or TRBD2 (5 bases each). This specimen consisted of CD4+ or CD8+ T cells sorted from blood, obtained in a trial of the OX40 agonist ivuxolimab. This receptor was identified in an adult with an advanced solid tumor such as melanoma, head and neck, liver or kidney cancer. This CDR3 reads CASSLAGPSTASGSYEQYF. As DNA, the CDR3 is TGTGCCAGCAGCTTAGCCGGCCCCTCGACAGCCAGCGGCTCCTACGAGCAGTACTTC.